This T cell receptor beta chain was profiled in a study of early T cells in non-severe SARS-CoV-2 infection (dated by TCRdb to the early 2020s). Study-wide context: Bulk RNA from unsorted whole blood was used for TCR sequencing, so alpha and beta chains could not be paired.

This was a case-control study nested in a cohort of healthcare workers in London, UK, who had nasopharyngeal swab PCR tests and blood samples taken every week. Healthcare workers were recruited between 23 and 31 March 2020, during the week of the UK lockdown, and were followed weekly for up to about 15 weeks. Including cysteine and phenylalanine, the CDR3 has 13 amino acids. Of all the DNA, just the CDR3 is kept, 39 bases in frame from base 1. Trimming costs V 6 bases and J 2 bases, and their ends lie 13 bases apart. CDR1 SQVTM and CDR2 ANQGSEA were looked up in the germline V gene. The method was 5' RACE. Sequencing was carried out with a NextSeq 500. To correct for sequencing error and PCR bias, the TCR library protocol tagged individual cDNA molecules with unique molecular identifiers. Both TCR alpha and beta chains were sequenced, and tight co-correlation was observed between alpha and beta sequence abundances in each sample. The authors' analysis ran thus. Decombinator V4 was used to perform V gene, J gene and CDR3 annotation of TCR sequences. TCRs were defined as expanded if a significant change between any two time points was detected under a Poisson model with p below 0.0001. Abundances of TCRs were expressed as counts per million after normalisation to the total number of TCRs sequenced in each sample. TRAV1-2 paired with TRAJ12, TRAJ20 or TRAJ33 defined MAIT TCRs, while TRAV10 paired with TRAJ18 defined iNKT TCRs. A search of VDJdb, accessed on 1 November 2021, was run for TCRs annotated to CMV, EBV and SARS-CoV-2, with TCRs annotated for multiple antigens excluded. The public reads were reanalyzed by TCRdb: fastp trimming at Q25, MiXCR alignment, in-frame beta chains only. Each CDR3 protein appears once, grouped with its most common genes and DNA. The V and J calls were determined by TCRdb, not by the authors. The sample contains around 84,000 distinct CDR3 sequences, around 14% of them found a single time. The ten top clones hold roughly 6.4% of the sample.

On this clonotype: The target of this receptor is not known. Base qualities are missing; no much larger clone stands one base away.

Overall results and qualifications from the work: VDJdb matching was skewed toward anti-spike CD8 responses and likely underestimated virus-specific expansions by missing private and CD4 specificities.

The sequence joins TRBV29-1 to TRBJ1-2; TRBD1 is perhaps the D gene, given 5 matching bases. The TCR comes from an adult who was a healthcare worker with PCR-confirmed SARS-CoV-2 infection or an uninfected control (not recorded which). Sequenced input: whole blood. The encoded CDR3 is CSVEGQENYGYTF. The nucleotide sequence is given as TGCAGCGTGGAGGGGCAGGAAAACTATGGCTACACCTTC. The CDR3, completed at both ends by the reference TRBV29-1 and TRBJ1-2 genes, gives the full variable domain SAVISQKPSRDICQRGTSLTIQCQVDSQVTMMFWYRQQPGQSLTLIATANQGSEATYESGFVIDKFPISRPNLTFSTLTVSNMSPEDSSIYLCSVEGQENYGYTFGSGTRLTVV.